This passage covers 26 T cell receptor beta chains from one sample sequenced in a study of T-cell memory formation after mild COVID-19. TCRdb redid the calling of the 5' RACE reads with MiXCR, one entry per CDR3 protein. The sample contains some 200,000 distinct CDR3 sequences, roughly 10% of which appear only once. The sample was PBMCs or a T cell subset sorted from them (not recorded which). These receptors all stem from a man aged 18 to 30 who had mild COVID-19 (a few samples of this study predate the infection). Cell type and time point are not known.

The rearrangement joins TRBV7-6 to TRBJ2-3, with a tentative D call TRBD2 (6 bases). Between the trimmed V and J ends, which lost 5 bases and 0 bases, there was a span of 21 bases. The CDR3 sequence is 18 residues long. Germline CDR1 reads SGHVS; CDR2 reads FNYEAQ. The CDR3: CASSLGGRGSFSTDTQYF. The CDR3 DNA follows: TGTGCCAGCAGCCTCGGCGGGCGGGGATCCTTTAGCACAGATACGCAGTATTTT.

This rearrangement joins TRBV12-3 or TRBV12-4 to TRBJ2-1; possible D gene TRBD1, 6 bases. CDR3 length equals 15 residues. V dropped 10 bases and J dropped 0 bases, with 16 bases sitting between them. The CDR3 nucleotides are TGTGCCACGTCGGACAGATCGAGCTCCTACAATGAGCAGTTCTTC. Protein: CATSDRSSSYNEQFF.

This clonotype was detected ten times or more. This rearrangement joins TRBV5-1 to TRBJ1-2; D is perhaps TRBD1 (5 bases). The CDR3 spans 14 residues. V lost 0 bases to trimming and J lost 6 bases, with 12 bases between them. Germline V gene sequence: CDR1 SGHRS, CDR2 YFSETQ. CDR3 residues: CASSLAVQGHGYTF. In DNA form, the CDR3 reads TGCGCCAGCAGCTTGGCCGTGCAGGGCCATGGCTACACCTTC.

This clonotype has ten or more counts. The chain recombines TRBV24-1 with TRBJ2-3; D gene ambiguous. The ends were cut back, 4 bases at V and 3 bases at J, with 10 bases in the middle. The CDR3 consists of 14 residues. The V gene's germline CDR1 is KGHDR and CDR2 SFDVKD. The DNA for the CDR3 is TGTGCCACCAGTGACCGACTTGGTACAGATACGCAGTATTTT. Translation: CATSDRLGTDTQYF.

The rearrangement joins TRBV7-3 to TRBJ2-1; D gene unclear. The germline V gene encodes CDR1 SGHTA and CDR2 FQGTGA. V was shortened by 7 bases and J by 0 bases, with 13 bases between the two germline ends. The CDR3 extends over 15 amino acids. The CDR3 DNA sequence: TGTGCCAGCACCATACAAAGTTCCTCCTACAATGAGCAGTTCTTC. It codes for CASTIQSSSYNEQFF.

V usage is TRBV2 and J usage is TRBJ2-2, with D possibly matching TRBD2 (8 bases). The CDR3 totals 15 residues. Trimming stripped 8 bases from V and 5 bases from J, with 18 bases between. Germline V gene sequence: CDR1 SNHLY, CDR2 FYNNEI. The CDR3 nucleotides read TGTGCCAGCCTCAGGGGGACTAGTGAAACCGGGGAGCTGTTTTTT. Translated, it gives CASLRGTSETGELFF.

This clonotype was observed many times. The chain has TRBV10-3 and TRBJ2-7; 10 positions match TRBD1. Looked up from germline, CDR1 is ENHRY and CDR2 is SYGVKD. V shed 6 bases and J 4 bases; nucleotides not matched to a gene: 6. The CDR3 extends over 14 amino acids. CDR3 DNA: TGTGCCATCAGGGTTTCGGGACAGGGGTACGAGCAGTACTTC. Translating it yields CAIRVSGQGYEQYF.

The genes are TRBV7-9 and TRBJ1-1; D is ambiguous. The V and J ends lost 2 bases and 0 bases respectively, with 10 bases between them. The CDR3 loop spans 15 amino acids. Germline CDR1 and CDR2: SEHNR and FQNEAQ (reference sequence). The chain's CDR3 is CASSLLGTLNTEAFF. CDR3 bases: TGTGCCAGCAGCTTACTGGGTACCTTGAACACTGAAGCTTTCTTT.

This clonotype has more than one count but fewer than ten. This sequence joins TRBV7-3 and TRBJ2-1; 7 bases map to TRBD2. V lost 4 bases, J lost 5 bases, and 8 bases stayed unmatched. Germline assignment: CDR1 SGHTA and CDR2 FQGTGA. This CDR3 has 15 residues. The CDR3 sequence is CASSSRRGTHNEQFF. The DNA for the CDR3 is TGTGCCAGCAGCTCAAGGCGGGGGACCCACAATGAGCAGTTCTTC. The whole variable domain, remainder taken from reference TRBV7-3 and TRBJ2-1, is GAGVSQTPSNKVTEKGKYVELRCDPISGHTALYWYRQSLGQGPEFLIYFQGTGAADDSGLPNDRFFAVRPEGSVSTLKIQRTERGDSAVYLCASSSRRGTHNEQFFGPGTRLTVL.

This clonotype has a handful of counts. The chain joins TRBV9 to TRBJ2-2, with no clear D. Per the germline V gene, CDR1 is SGDLS and CDR2 is YYNGEE. This CDR3 region has 14 residues. V was cut by 4 bases and J by 1 base, with 8 bases left in between. Here the CDR3 DNA reads TGTGCCAGCAGCCCGGCAGTGAACACCGGGGAGCTGTTTTTT. Translating gives CASSPAVNTGELFF.

In its sample, this clonotype was seen many times. This chain joins TRBV29-1 and TRBJ1-2; D is uncertain. Trimming removed 4 bases at V and 3 bases at J, with 9 bases between. This CDR3 comprises 12 residues. CDR1 and CDR2 from the germline V gene are SQVTM and ANQGSEA. The CDR3 spells CSVVSWDYGYTF. The CDR3, as DNA: TGCAGCGTTGTTAGTTGGGACTATGGCTACACCTTC. The full variable domain, completed using reference TRBV29-1 and TRBJ1-2, is SAVISQKPSRDICQRGTSLTIQCQVDSQVTMMFWYRQQPGQSLTLIATANQGSEATYESGFVIDKFPISRPNLTFSTLTVSNMSPEDSSIYLCSVVSWDYGYTFGSGTRLTVV.

The chain employs TRBV2 and TRBJ2-1; TRBD1 agrees at 7 bases. V trimming: 4 bases; J trimming: 4 bases; junction bases outside the gene matches: 7. CDR1 and CDR2 from the germline V gene are SNHLY and FYNNEI. This CDR3 comprises 15 residues. CDR3 in amino acids: CASSGWRTGYNEQFF. The CDR3 DNA reads as TGTGCCAGCAGTGGGTGGCGGACAGGATACAATGAGCAGTTCTTC.

This rearrangement joins TRBV24-1 to TRBJ2-5, with TRBD1 identical over 8 bases. The germline V gene encodes CDR1 KGHDR and CDR2 SFDVKD. V lost 4 bases, J lost 5 bases, and 8 bases stayed unmatched. The length of the CDR3 is 15 residues. The CDR3: CATSEPTGAGETQYF. For the CDR3, the DNA is TGTGCCACCAGTGAGCCGACAGGGGCAGGGGAGACCCAGTACTTC.

This clonotype was observed a handful of times. The J gene is TRBJ2-5, the V gene TRBV24-1, with 9 bases identical to TRBD1. CDR1 is KGHDR and CDR2 is SFDVKD in the germline V gene. Trimming at V came to 4 bases and at J to 6 bases, leaving 8 bases not matched to a gene. This CDR3 is 15 amino acids long. The CDR3 DNA sequence: TGTGCCACCAGTGACCCCCGGACAGGGGCAAAGACCCAGTACTTC. Translation gives CATSDPRTGAKTQYF.

V is TRBV5-1 and J is TRBJ1-2; D call uncertain. The CDR3 spans 16 residues. Per the germline V gene, CDR1 is SGHRS and CDR2 is YFSETQ. Trimming left V 0 bases short and J 4 bases short, with 16 bases between. The CDR3 DNA reads as TGCGCCAGCAGCTTGGCCGGCAGCGGTTTGAGCTATGGCTACACCTTC. The encoded protein is CASSLAGSGLSYGYTF.

This chain uses TRBV12-3 or TRBV12-4 with TRBJ2-7; 8 bases align to TRBD2. CDR3 length: 13 amino acids. V shed 8 bases, J shed 4 bases, and the junction held 7 bases outside the gene matches. The CDR3 loop reads CASGQAGGYEQYF. The CDR3 nucleotides are TGTGCCAGCGGTCAGGCGGGGGGATACGAGCAGTACTTC.

V usage is TRBV5-4 and J usage is TRBJ2-5; tentatively, D is TRBD1 (6 bases). Trimming removed 4 bases from V and 5 bases from J, with 12 bases in between. The CDR3 contains 13 residues. Per germline, CDR1 SGHNT and CDR2 YYREEE (reference sequence). The CDR3 region has the DNA TGTGCCAGCAGCGTGGGACATTTGGAGACCCAGTACTTC. Translating it yields CASSVGHLETQYF.

The chain carries TRBV5-1 and TRBJ2-3; D may be TRBD1 (6 bases). Germline assignment: CDR1 SGHRS and CDR2 YFSETQ. This CDR3 region has 16 residues. V was pared by 7 bases and J by 1 base, with 19 bases between. The CDR3 sequence: CASQTLQGMGTDTQYF. CDR3 in DNA: TGCGCCAGCCAAACTTTACAGGGTATGGGCACAGATACGCAGTATTTT. Supplemented by reference TRBV5-1 and TRBJ2-3, the full variable domain reads KAGVTQTPRYLIKTRGQQVTLSCSPISGHRSVSWYQQTPGQGLQFLFEYFSETQRNKGNFPGRFSGRQFSNSRSEMNVSTLELGDSALYLCASQTLQGMGTDTQYFGPGTRLTVL.

This clonotype was counted a few times. J is TRBJ1-2 and V is TRBV5-1, with a possible D match to TRBD1 (6 bases). Deletions cut 6 bases from V and 4 bases from J, with 13 bases between. This CDR3 comprises 13 residues. The germline gives CDR1 SGHRS, CDR2 YFSETQ. CDR3 DNA sequence: TGCGCCAGCAAACAGGGATCTAGCTATGGCTACACCTTC. Protein: CASKQGSSYGYTF.

This clonotype has just a few counts. The chain uses TRBV11-2 and TRBJ2-3; no firm D call. CDR3 size: 14 residues. Germline V lookup: CDR1 SGHAT, CDR2 FQNNGV. Trimming left V 3 bases short and J 2 bases short, with 9 bases between. CDR3 sequence reads: CASSFSQNTDTQYF. The CDR3 nucleotides are TGTGCCAGCAGCTTTTCCCAGAACACAGATACGCAGTATTTT.

This clonotype was detected many times. The rearrangement links TRBV5-4 to TRBJ2-2, with TRBD2 identical over 7 bases. Unmatched junction bases numbered 6, after V lost 4 bases and J lost 3 bases. Germline CDR1 SGHNT, CDR2 YYREEE (reference sequence). This CDR3 is built from 15 residues. The CDR3 loop is CASSRGGVDTGELFF. CDR3 nucleotide sequence: TGTGCCAGCAGCCGGGGAGGGGTCGACACCGGGGAGCTGTTTTTT.

CDR3 residues: CASSAFGTGGSPLHF. CDR3 DNA: TGTGCCAGCAGTGCTTTCGGGACAGGGGGATCACCCCTCCACTTT. The genes are TRBV6-5 and TRBJ1-6, with 11 bases fitting TRBD1. With 5 bases clipped from V and 10 bases from J, the junction kept 7 bases outside the gene matches. CDR3 length equals 15 residues. Germline values: CDR1 MNHEY, CDR2 SVGAGI.

This clonotype appeared a few times. The chain has TRBV11-2 and TRBJ2-7, with TRBD1 as a possible D gene (6 bases). The CDR3 is 16 residues long. Per germline, CDR1 SGHAT and CDR2 FQNNGV. Trimming cost V 3 bases and J 2 bases, with 17 bases left between them. For the CDR3, the DNA is TGTGCCAGCAGCTTCCAGACATCCAGGGGAGCCTACGAGCAGTACTTC. Its translation is CASSFQTSRGAYEQYF. Based on the CDR3 plus reference TRBV11-2 and TRBJ2-7, the full variable domain is EAGVAQSPRYKIIEKRQSVAFWCNPISGHATLYWYQQILGQGPKLLIQFQNNGVVDDSQLPKDRFSAERLKGVDSTLKIQPAKLEDSAVYLCASSFQTSRGAYEQYFGPGTRLTVT.

This clonotype was seen a few times. The chain joins TRBV20-1 to TRBJ2-1; 7 nucleotides line up with TRBD2. CDR3 length: 16 amino acids. The trim removed 8 bases at V and 6 bases at J, leaving 19 bases unmatched. Germline lookup yields CDR1 DFQATT and CDR2 SNEGSKA (reference sequence). The CDR3 loop is CSSAKPLRGVPNEQFF. The CDR3 DNA is TGCAGTTCAGCAAAACCTCTTCGGGGGGTCCCCAATGAGCAGTTCTTC.

This clonotype has just a few counts. The chain combines TRBV7-6 with TRBJ1-1; perhaps TRBD1 as D (5 bases). Germline CDR1 SGHVS, CDR2 FNYEAQ. Trimming took 5 bases from V and 6 from J, leaving 16 bases between them. The CDR3 length is 14 residues. In DNA form, the CDR3 reads TGTGCCAGCAGCGGGGCGAGGGGCGACTCTGAAGCTTTCTTT. Protein sequence: CASSGARGDSEAFF.

This clonotype came up many times. CDR3 in amino acids: CSARPDSYEQYF. The DNA of the CDR3 is TGCAGTGCTAGACCAGACTCCTACGAGCAGTACTTC. The rearrangement links TRBV20-1 to TRBJ2-7; D unclear. The CDR3 totals 12 residues. Germline CDR1 and CDR2: DFQATT and SNEGSKA (reference sequence). With 2 bases removed from V and 0 bases from J, the gap between germline ends came to 5 bases.